The present TCR beta chain was sequenced within a study of blood T cell repertoires in COVID-19. The assay was immunoSEQ multiplex PCR, and TCRdb's table has in-frame clones only and misses some. The sample lists fewer than 200,000 clones, roughly 73% occurring once. CDR1 is SGHVS and CDR2 is FNYEAQ in the germline V gene. J gave up 3 bases and V 3 bases, and 10 bases lay outside the gene matches. The CDR3 has 16 residues. This chain links TRBV7-6 with TRBJ2-5, with 7 positions matching TRBD1. Sequences were obtained from peripheral blood. This clonotype originated in a man between 65 and 79 years old with acute or convalescent COVID-19. The CDR3 region is CASSFSTGLLKETQYF. DNA for the CDR3: TGTGCCAGCAGCTTCTCGACAGGGCTCCTTAAAGAGACCCAGTACTTC.